This T cell receptor beta chain derives from a study of blood T cell repertoires in COVID-19. Study-wide background: The study drew acute and convalescent COVID-19 samples from the United States, Italy and Spain. Sample material is recorded as cDNA or gDNA derived from T cells, B-cell-depleted T cells, or PBMCs.

Only in-frame clones appear in the TCRdb table, and some are missing; sequencing was by immunoSEQ multiplex PCR. The sample shows about 260,000 clones, around 93% of them seen only once. Germline-derived CDR1 and CDR2 are MGHRA and YSYEKL. The CDR3 totals 13 residues. Trimming took 0 bases from V and 4 from J, leaving 7 bases between them. Assignments of participants to cohorts depended upon their own reported clinical history. Exposed enrollees encountered a COVID-19 case at some point within 2 weeks before study entry. The sequence was collected from a man aged 40-55 years who had been exposed to COVID-19. The genes are TRBV4-1 and TRBJ2-7; tentative D call: TRBD1 (5 bases). Sequencing was performed on PBMCs or T cells enriched from blood (not recorded which). For the CDR3, the DNA is TGCGCCAGCAGCCAAGAGGCAGGGTACGAGCAGTACTTC. This codes for CASSQEAGYEQYF.